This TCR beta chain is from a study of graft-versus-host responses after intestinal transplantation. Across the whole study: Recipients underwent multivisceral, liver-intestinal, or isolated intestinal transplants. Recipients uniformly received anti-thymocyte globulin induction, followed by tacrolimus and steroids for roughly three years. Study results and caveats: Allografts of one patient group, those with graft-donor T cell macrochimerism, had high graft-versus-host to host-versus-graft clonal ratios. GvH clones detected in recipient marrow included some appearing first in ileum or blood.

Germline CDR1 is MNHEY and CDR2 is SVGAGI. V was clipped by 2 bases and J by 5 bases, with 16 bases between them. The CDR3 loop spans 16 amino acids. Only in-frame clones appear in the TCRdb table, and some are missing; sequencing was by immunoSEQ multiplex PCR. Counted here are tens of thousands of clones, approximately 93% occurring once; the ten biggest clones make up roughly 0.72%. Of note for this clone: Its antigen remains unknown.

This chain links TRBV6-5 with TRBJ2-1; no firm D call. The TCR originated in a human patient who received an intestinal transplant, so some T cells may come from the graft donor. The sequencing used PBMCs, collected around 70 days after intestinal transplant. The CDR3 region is CASSYDYVRQHNEQFF. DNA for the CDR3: TGTGCCAGCAGTTACGATTATGTCCGCCAGCACAATGAGCAGTTCTTC.